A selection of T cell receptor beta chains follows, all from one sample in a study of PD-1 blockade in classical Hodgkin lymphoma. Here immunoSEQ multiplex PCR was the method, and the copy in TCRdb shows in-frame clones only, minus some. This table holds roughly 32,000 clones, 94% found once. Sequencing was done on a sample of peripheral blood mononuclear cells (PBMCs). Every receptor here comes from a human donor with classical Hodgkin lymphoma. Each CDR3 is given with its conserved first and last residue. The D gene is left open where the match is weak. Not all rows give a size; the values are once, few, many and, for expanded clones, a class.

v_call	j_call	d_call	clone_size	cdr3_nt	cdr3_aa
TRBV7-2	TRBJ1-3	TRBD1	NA	TGTGCCAGCAGCCCTACAGGGGCTGGAAACACCATATATTTT	CASSPTGAGNTIYF
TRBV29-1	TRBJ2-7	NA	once	TGCAGCGCCCGACGGGGATCTACCTACGAGCAGTACTTC	CSARRGSTYEQYF
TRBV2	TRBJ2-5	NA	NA	TGTGCCAGCACCTCTTGGGAGAGGGGAGAGACCCAGTACTTC	CASTSWERGETQYF
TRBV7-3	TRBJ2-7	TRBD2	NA	TGTGCCAGCAGCATCGGGAGGGATTACGAGCAGTACTTC	CASSIGRDYEQYF
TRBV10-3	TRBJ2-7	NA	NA	TGTGCCATCAGTGAGCTAGGTGCTTCCTGGGGCGAGCAGTACTTC	CAISELGASWGEQYF
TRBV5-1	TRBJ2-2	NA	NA	TGCGCCAGCACCGGCGGCGAAAGGCTGAACACCGGGGAGCTGTTTTTT	CASTGGERLNTGELFF
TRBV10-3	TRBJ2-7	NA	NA	TGTGCCATCAGCATCCCAGGGGCCGAGCAGTACTTC	CAISIPGAEQYF
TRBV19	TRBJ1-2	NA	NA	TGTGCCAGTAGCCGCGACGGCCCCGAGGACTATGGCTACACCTTC	CASSRDGPEDYGYTF
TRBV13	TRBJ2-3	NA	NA	TGTGCCAGCAGCCCTCGGGCAGGAAGCACAGATACGCAGTATTTT	CASSPRAGSTDTQYF
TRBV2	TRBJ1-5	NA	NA	TGTGCCAGCGGGGCGGGGCCGTTCAATCAGCCCCAGCATTTT	CASGAGPFNQPQHF
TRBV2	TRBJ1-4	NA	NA	TGTGCCAGCAGCGGGAGCCAAAAACTGTTTTTT	CASSGSQKLFF
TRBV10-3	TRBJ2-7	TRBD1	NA	TGTGCCAGCTCTGGGACAGGGGACTACGAGCAGTACTTC	CASSGTGDYEQYF
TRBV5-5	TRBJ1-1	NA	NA	TGTGCCAGCAGCACTGACACCAACACTGAAGCTTTCTTT	CASSTDTNTEAFF
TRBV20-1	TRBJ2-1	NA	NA	TGCAGTGCTCCAGGGAATGAGCAGTTCTTC	CSAPGNEQFF
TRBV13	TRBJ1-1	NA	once	TGTGCCAGCAGCTTATCGGATTTCACTGAAGCTTTCTTT	CASSLSDFTEAFF
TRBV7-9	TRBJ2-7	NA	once	TGTGCCAGCACCCTACTCCCCCCCTACGAGCAGTACTTC	CASTLLPPYEQYF
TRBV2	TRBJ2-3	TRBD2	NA	TGTGCCAGCAGTGACGGGCTAGCGGGAGTGAGAGATACGCAGTATTTT	CASSDGLAGVRDTQYF
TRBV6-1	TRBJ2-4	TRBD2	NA	TGTGCCAGCAGTGTTTGGGGGGGAAGCAAAAACATTCAGTACTTC	CASSVWGGSKNIQYF
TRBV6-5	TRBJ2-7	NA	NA	TGTGCCAGCACTGAGCGACGCGGGGCATCCGAGCAGTACTTC	CASTERRGASEQYF
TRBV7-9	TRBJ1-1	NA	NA	TGTGCCAGCACCGAGAGCCCGGGTGGGAGGAAGCTTTCCTTT	CASTESPGGRKLSF
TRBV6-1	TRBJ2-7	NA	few	TGTGCCAGCAGTGAAGCGGGGGGGCGGGACGAGCAGTACTTC	CASSEAGGRDEQYF
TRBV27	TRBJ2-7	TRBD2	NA	TGTGCCAGCAGGGGGGTTGGACTAGGCTCCTACGAGCAGTACTTC	CASRGVGLGSYEQYF
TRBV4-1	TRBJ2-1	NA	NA	TGCGCCAGCAGCCAACCGGGACAAAGGGACAATGAGCAGTTCTTC	CASSQPGQRDNEQFF
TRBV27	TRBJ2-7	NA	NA	TGTGCCAGCGGATCGAGGGTGCAGTACTTC	CASGSRVQYF
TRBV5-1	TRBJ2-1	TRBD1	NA	TGCGCCAGCAGCTTGGCCCAGGGGGTTGGTGAGCAGTTCTTC	CASSLAQGVGEQFF
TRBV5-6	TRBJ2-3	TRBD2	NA	TGTGCCAGCAGCCGTCTAGCGGGCGGAGATACGCAGTATTTT	CASSRLAGGDTQYF
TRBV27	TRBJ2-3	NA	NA	TGTGCCAGCAGGTTTGAGATGGGAGGTACGCAGTATTTT	CASRFEMGGTQYF
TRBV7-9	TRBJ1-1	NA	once	TGTGCCAGCAGCTTTATGGCCGCCGGAGGGACTGAAGCTTTCTTT	CASSFMAAGGTEAFF
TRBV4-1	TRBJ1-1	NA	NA	TGCGCCAGCAGCCAAAATAAGGGACGGATGAACACTGAAGCTTTCTTT	CASSQNKGRMNTEAFF
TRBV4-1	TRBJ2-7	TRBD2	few	TGCGCCAGCAGCCGGGACTTACTAGCGTACGAGCAGTACTTC	CASSRDLLAYEQYF
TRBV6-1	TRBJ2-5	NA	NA	TGTGCCACCGATCTAGGGCGGCAGACCCAGTACTTC	CATDLGRQTQYF
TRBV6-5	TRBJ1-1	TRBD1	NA	TGTGCCAGCAGGAGACGGGACAGGCCCACTGAAGCTTTCTTT	CASRRRDRPTEAFF
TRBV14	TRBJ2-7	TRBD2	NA	TGTGCCAGCAGCCAAGACGGCTTTTTAGGTGGCCCCCCGGCTAGCGGGACAAACACCTACGAGCAGTACTTC	CASSQDGFLGGPPASGTNTYEQYF
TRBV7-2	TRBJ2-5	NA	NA	TGTGCCAGCAGCTTAGTATGGGGCAGGGTCGGAGGGGAGACCCAGTACTTC	CASSLVWGRVGGETQYF
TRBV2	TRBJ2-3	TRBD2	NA	TGTGGGAGCGGGGTAAGCACAGATACGCAGTATTTT	CGSGVSTDTQYF
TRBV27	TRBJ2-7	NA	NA	TGTGCCAGCGCCCTCACGGGACAAGGGGCCTACGAGCAGTACTTC	CASALTGQGAYEQYF
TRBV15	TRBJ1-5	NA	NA	TGTGCCACCAGCAGAGATGCGGTGTATAGCAATCAGCCCCAGCATTTT	CATSRDAVYSNQPQHF
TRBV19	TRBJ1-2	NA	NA	TGTGCCAGTAGTGTCCGGGATGAGAGCTACACCTTC	CASSVRDESYTF
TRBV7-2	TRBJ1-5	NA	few	TGTGCCAGCAGTCCACGGACAGTTCTCAATCAGCCCCAGCATTTT	CASSPRTVLNQPQHF
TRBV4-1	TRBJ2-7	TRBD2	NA	TGCGCCAGCAGCCCCTGGACTAGCGGGGACTACGAGCAGTACTTC	CASSPWTSGDYEQYF